This entry features one T cell receptor (beta chain) sequence. Its target is not known. In TCRdb, the 5' RACE reads were re-called with MiXCR into one record per CDR3 protein. This sample has fewer than 200,000 distinct CDR3 sequences, with about 17% found just once. The germline V and J ends were trimmed by 2 bases and 0 bases, with 10 bases remaining between them. There are 16 residues in the CDR3. These data come from a study of CD8 T cells in ankylosing spondylitis. Study-wide findings and caveats: About 8 highly homologous variants made up a TCR beta motif, and this motif appeared characteristic of ankylosing spondylitis blood. A subset of motif variants has previously been described in the synovial fluid and blood of reactive arthritis.

The chain links TRBV12-3 or TRBV12-4 to TRBJ1-4, with D uncertain. Sequenced: blood, either unsorted or a sorted T cell fraction (not recorded which). The sequence derives from a male donor with ankylosing spondylitis or in good health (not recorded which). The DNA of the CDR3 is TGTGCCAGCAGTTTAAAGAGGGTTGCAACTAATGAAAAACTGTTTTTT. This encodes CASSLKRVATNEKLFF.